This T cell receptor (beta chain) was retrieved from a study of blood T cell repertoires in COVID-19. Trimming at V came to 5 bases and at J to 6 bases, leaving 12 bases not matched to a gene. The CDR3 has 15 amino acids. Germline CDR1 reads GTSNPN; CDR2 reads SVGIG (reference sequence). Original data processing: Reference gene primers were amplified, and this amplification served to estimate nucleated cell counts. Using immunoSEQ multiplex PCR, the repertoire was profiled, and TCRdb retains in-frame clones only, with some absent. Clone size and the V and J calls come from that table; the DNA yielded D and trimming. The table shows under 140,000 clones, with around four fifths occurring only once.

This clonotype was obtained from a woman in her sixties with acute or convalescent COVID-19. The chain combines TRBV30 with TRBJ2-2; the match to TRBD2 covers 7 bases. Sample: peripheral blood. CDR3 nucleotides: TGTGCCTGGGGGAAAGGGACCCGGGGGGCCGGGGAGCTGTTTTTT. It is translated as CAWGKGTRGAGELFF.